The text below deals with one T cell receptor beta chain. The CDR3 has 13 amino acids. Germline V gene lookup returns CDR1 LGHNA and CDR2 YSLEER. V shed 1 base and J shed 6 bases, with 9 bases lying between them. The data stem from a study of control samples from healthy donors and cancer patients. Here immunoSEQ multiplex PCR was the method, and the copy in TCRdb shows in-frame clones only, minus some. This table has approximately 58,000 clones, 87% appearing once. The sequence came from a man aged 60 to 69 with head and neck cancer. The sequencing input was PBMCs. The V call is TRBV4-3, the J call TRBJ1-2, with D unclear. The chain's CDR3 is CASSQVGVNGYTF. As DNA, the CDR3 is TGCGCCAGCAGCCAAGTCGGGGTTAATGGCTACACCTTC.